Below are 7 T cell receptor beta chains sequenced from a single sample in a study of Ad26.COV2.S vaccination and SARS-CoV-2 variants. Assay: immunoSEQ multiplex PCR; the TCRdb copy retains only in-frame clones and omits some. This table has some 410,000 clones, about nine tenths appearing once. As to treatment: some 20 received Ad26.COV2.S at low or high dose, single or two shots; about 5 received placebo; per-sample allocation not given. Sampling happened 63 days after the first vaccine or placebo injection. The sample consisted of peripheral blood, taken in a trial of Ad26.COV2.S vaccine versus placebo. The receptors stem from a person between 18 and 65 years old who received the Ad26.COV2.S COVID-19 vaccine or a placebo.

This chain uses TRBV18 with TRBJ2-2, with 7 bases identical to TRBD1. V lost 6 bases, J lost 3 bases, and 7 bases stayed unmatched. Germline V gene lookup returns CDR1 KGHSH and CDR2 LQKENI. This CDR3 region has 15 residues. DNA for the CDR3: TGTGCCAGCTCTCAAGGGGGCTCTGACACCGGGGAGCTGTTTTTT. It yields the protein CASSQGGSDTGELFF.

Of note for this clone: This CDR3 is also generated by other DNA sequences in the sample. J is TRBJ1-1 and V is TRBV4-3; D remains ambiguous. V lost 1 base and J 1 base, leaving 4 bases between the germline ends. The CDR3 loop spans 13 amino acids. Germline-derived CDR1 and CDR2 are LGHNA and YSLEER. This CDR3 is CASSQAGNTEAFF. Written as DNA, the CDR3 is TGCGCCAGCAGCCAAGCGGGGAACACTGAAGCTTTCTTT.

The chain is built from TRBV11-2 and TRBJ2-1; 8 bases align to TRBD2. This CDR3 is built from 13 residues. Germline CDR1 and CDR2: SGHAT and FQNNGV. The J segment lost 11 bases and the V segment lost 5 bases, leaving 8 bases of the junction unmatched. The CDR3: CASSPNGGGQQFF. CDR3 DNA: TGTGCCAGCAGCCCCAACGGGGGGGGTCAGCAGTTCTTC.

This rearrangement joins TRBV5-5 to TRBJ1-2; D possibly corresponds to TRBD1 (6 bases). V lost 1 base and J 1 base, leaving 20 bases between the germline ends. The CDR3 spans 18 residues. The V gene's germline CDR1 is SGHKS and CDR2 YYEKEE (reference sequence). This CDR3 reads CASSLFSAGAGDNYGYTF. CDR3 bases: TGTGCCAGCAGCTTGTTTTCAGCGGGGGCGGGTGATAACTATGGCTACACCTTC.

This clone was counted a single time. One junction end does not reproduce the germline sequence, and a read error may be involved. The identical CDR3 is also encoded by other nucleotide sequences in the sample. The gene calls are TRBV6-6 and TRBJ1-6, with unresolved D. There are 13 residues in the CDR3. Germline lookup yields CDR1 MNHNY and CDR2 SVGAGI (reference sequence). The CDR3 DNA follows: TGTGCCAGCACCAGGAATGATAATTCACCCCTCCATTTT. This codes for CASTRNDNSPLHF.

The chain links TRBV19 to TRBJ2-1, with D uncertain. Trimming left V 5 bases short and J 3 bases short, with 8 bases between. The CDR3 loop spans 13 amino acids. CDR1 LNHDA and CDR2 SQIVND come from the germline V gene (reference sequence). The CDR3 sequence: CASSAEFYNEQFF. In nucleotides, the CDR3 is TGTGCCAGTAGTGCGGAGTTCTACAATGAGCAGTTCTTC.

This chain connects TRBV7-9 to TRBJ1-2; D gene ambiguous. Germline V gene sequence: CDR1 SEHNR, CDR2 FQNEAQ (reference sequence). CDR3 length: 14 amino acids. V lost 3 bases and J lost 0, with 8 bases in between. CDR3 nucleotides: TGTGCCAGCAGCTTTATCGGGGCTAACTATGGCTACACCTTC. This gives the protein CASSFIGANYGYTF. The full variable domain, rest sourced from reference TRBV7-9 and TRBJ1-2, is DTGVSQNPRHKITKRGQNVTFRCDPISEHNRLYWYRQTLGQGPEFLTYFQNEAQLEKSRLLSDRFSAERPKGSFSTLEIQRTEQGDSAMYLCASSFIGANYGYTFGSGTRLTVV.